This TCR beta chain was recorded in a study of vaccination effects on CD4 cells after COVID-19 (dated by TCRdb to between 2021 and 2023). Broadly, across the study: The ViraFEST assay stimulated PBMC with viral peptide pools and then used TCR sequencing to identify antigen-specific CD4+ T cell clonotypes by expansion. Cultures from other donors in the study were sequenced using the Oncomine TCR Beta short-read assay on an Illumina iSeq 100. SARS-CoV-2 spike-specific CD4+ TCR repertoires were compared before and after mRNA vaccination in COVID-19 convalescent patients and in infection-naive vaccine recipients. The full study included 9 to 10 COVID-19 convalescent patients and several SARS-CoV-2-naive healthy vaccine recipients. Approximately 2 million PBMC per well were cultured with approximately 10 ug/ml peptides in IMDM containing around 4.6% human AB serum, roughly 9.5 IU/ml IL-2 and gentamicin. Each participant got two doses of an mRNA SARS-CoV-2 vaccine, either BNT162b2 or mRNA-1273. The study at large found these results: Clones induced by infection and clones induced by vaccination both contracted markedly at late timepoints after vaccination, which fits with T cell responses waning over time. In healthy vaccine recipients, vaccine-induced clones were almost all SARS-CoV-2 mono-reactive, with only 1 of 255 cross-reactive with common cold coronaviruses. Only a small number of convalescent patients were included, and no early post-infection timepoints were available, which limited the study.

Only one count was recorded for this clone. This receptor's antigen is unknown. Nothing much larger sits one base from this clone, and base qualities are not available. After less than 13 days of culture, CD4+ T cells were isolated with the EasySep CD4+ T cell isolation kit. Healthy vaccine recipients had no prior SARS-CoV-2 infection, confirmed by negative nucleocapsid antibodies before and after vaccination. Half of the culture medium was replaced with fresh IL-2-containing medium on days 3 and 7. Unless noted otherwise, every peptide stimulation condition was cultured in triplicate wells. Using Ficoll-Paque Plus gradient centrifugation, PBMC were separated from whole blood and then either used fresh or cryopreserved at -140C. The QIAamp micro DNA kit was used to extract genomic DNA from the cultured CD4+ T cells. CDR1 and CDR2, looked up from the germline V gene, are KGHDR and SFDVKD. Counted from cysteine to phenylalanine, this CDR3 has 16 amino acids. CDR3 DNA only is kept here, 48 bases in frame from base 1. V is cut back by 1 base and J by 2 bases, with 6 bases in the junction unmatched.

To prepare the library, the immunoSEQ multiplex PCR assay was applied. TCR beta CDR3 sequencing was performed on DNA from the cultured, isolated CD4+ T cells. On the authors' methods: The analysis removed non-productive TCR sequences, trimmed reads to the CDR3 region, and retained only CDR3s that were 7 or more amino acids long. Antigen-specific clonotypes were identified using the MANAFEST web app by comparison of expansion in peptide wells against reference cultures. Positive clones required FDR<0.05 expansion versus reference and all other wells, odds ratio above 5, and frequency above 0.1% in two replicate wells. Cross-reactive clonotypes were defined as significantly expanded in SARS-CoV-2 spike wells and in at least one common cold coronavirus spike condition. Using the stringdist R package, CDR3 similarity was measured by Levenshtein distance, and unrooted trees were constructed with ape in R 3.6.1. The clones in this table, taken by TCRdb from immuneACCESS, are in-frame only. Not every clone is retained; where verified, under half of the shortfall comes from an unresolved V gene, and the cause of the rest is unknown. V and J calls and clone size come straight from that table; D and trimming were deduced from the DNA. Here the sample has 45,000 to 75,000 clones; 70% to 80% occur a single time. The ten largest clones capture less than 4% of the sample.

The V gene is TRBV24-1 and the J gene is TRBJ2-5, with 7 bases matching TRBD1. This clonotype was sampled from a human donor who received a COVID-19 vaccine. This sample comprised CD4+ T cells from PBMCs cultured without peptide, obtained before COVID-19 vaccination. The sequence in DNA is TGTGCCACCAGTGATTTCGGGACAGAGTTTCAAGAGACCCAGTACTTC. It encodes CATSDFGTEFQETQYF.